This T cell receptor (beta chain) was sequenced in a study of shared clonotypes between healthy human individuals. Germline-derived CDR1 and CDR2 are SGHRS and YFSETQ. Trimming removed 4 bases from V and 14 bases from J; junction bases left unmatched: 13. The CDR3 has 16 amino acids. The assay was carried out at the deep level. Unsorted PBMC DNA was sequenced on ten immunoSEQ deep assay plates. This table comes from immunoSEQ multiplex PCR, and its TCRdb copy is limited to in-frame clones, with some not included. The sample has hundreds of thousands of clones; around 77% are singletons. All the donors were Caucasian adults who lived in Nashville, Tennessee. Unsorted samples relied on tens of millions of PBMCs, which served as the source of genomic DNA.

The sequencing input was PBMCs. The rearrangement uses TRBV5-1 and TRBJ2-1; TRBD2 agrees at 15 bases. The receptor's source is a woman aged 40 to 50 in good health. Some clones in this sample may be carry-over from other donors' samples. The CDR3 loop is CASSPRTSGRAMTKFF. Here the CDR3 DNA reads TGCGCCAGCAGCCCGAGGACTAGCGGGAGGGCGATGACCAAGTTCTTC.